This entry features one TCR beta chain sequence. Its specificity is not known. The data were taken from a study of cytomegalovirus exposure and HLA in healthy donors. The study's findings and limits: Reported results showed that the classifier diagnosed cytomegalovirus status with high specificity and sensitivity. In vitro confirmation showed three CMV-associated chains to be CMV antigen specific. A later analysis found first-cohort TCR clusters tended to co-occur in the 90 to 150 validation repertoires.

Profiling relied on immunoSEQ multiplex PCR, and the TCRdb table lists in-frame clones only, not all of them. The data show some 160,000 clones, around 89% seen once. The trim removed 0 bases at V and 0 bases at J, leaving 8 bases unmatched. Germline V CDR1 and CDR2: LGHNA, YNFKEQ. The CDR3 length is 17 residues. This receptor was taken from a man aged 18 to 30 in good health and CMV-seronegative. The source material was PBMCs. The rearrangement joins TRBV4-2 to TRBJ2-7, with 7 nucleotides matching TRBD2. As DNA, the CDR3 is TGTGCCAGCAGCCAAGAGGGACGGGAGGAACTCTCCTACGAGCAGTACTTC. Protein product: CASSQEGREELSYEQYF.